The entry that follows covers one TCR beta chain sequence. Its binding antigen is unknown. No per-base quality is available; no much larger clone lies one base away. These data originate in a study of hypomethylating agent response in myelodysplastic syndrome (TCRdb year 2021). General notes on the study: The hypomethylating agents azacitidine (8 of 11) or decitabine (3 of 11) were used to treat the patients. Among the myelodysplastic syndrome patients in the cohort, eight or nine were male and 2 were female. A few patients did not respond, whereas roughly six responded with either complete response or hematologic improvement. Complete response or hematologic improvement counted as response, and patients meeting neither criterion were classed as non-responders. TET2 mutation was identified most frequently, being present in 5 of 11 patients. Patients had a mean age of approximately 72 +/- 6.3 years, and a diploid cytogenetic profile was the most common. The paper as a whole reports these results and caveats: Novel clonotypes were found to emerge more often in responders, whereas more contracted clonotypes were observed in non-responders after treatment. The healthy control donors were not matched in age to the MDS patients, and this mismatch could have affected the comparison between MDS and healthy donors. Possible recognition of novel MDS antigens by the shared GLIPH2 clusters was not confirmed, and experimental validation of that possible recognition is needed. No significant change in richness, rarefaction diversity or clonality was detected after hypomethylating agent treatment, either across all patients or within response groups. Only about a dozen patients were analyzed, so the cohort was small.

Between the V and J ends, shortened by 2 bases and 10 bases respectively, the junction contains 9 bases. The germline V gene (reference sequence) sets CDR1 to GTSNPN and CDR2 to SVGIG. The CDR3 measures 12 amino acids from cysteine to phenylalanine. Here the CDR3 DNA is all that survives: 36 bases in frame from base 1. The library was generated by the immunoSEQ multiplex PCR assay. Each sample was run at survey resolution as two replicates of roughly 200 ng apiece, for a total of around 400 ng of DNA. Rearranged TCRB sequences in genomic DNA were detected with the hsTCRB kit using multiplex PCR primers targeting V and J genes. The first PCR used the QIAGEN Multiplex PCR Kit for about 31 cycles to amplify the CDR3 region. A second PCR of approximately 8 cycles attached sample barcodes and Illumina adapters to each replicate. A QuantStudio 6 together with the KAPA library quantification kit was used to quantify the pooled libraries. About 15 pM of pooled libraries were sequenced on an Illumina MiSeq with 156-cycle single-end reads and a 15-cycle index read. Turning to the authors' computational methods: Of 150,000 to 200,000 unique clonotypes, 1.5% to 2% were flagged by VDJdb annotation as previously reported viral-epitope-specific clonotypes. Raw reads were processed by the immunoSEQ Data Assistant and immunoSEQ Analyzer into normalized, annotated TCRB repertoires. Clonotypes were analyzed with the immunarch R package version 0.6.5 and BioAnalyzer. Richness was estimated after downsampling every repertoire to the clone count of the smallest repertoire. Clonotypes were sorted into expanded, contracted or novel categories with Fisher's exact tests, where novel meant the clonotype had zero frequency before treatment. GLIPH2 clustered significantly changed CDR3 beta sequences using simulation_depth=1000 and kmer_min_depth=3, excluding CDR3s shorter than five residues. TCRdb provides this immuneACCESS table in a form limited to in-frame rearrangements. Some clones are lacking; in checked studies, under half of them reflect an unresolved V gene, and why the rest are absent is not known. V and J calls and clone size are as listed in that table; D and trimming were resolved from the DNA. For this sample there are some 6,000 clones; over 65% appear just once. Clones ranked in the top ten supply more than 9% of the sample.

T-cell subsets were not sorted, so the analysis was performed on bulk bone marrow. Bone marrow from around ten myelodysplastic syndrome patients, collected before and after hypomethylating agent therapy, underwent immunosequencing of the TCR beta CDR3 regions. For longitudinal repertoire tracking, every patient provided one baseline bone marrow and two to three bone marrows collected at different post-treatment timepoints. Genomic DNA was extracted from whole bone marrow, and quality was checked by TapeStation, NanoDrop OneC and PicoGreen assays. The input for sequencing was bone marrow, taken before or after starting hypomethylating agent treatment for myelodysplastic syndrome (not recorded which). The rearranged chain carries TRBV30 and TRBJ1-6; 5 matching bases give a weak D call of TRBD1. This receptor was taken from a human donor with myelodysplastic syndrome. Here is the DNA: TGTGCCTGGAGTCAGGGTAGCTCACCCCTCCACTTT. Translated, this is CAWSQGSSPLHF. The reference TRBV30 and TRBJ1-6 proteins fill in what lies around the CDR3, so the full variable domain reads SQTIHQWPATLVQPVGSPLSLECTVEGTSNPNLYWYRQAAGRGLQLLFYSVGIGQISSEVPQNLSASRPQDRQFILSSKKLLLSDSGFYLCAWSQGSSPLHFGNGTRLTVT.